The source of this T cell receptor (beta chain) is a study of cytomegalovirus exposure and HLA in healthy donors. Amplification used 60 Vbeta primers and 13 Jbeta primers. Only in-frame clones appear in the TCRdb table, and some are missing; sequencing was by immunoSEQ multiplex PCR. The table includes more than 100,000 clones, about three quarters detected once. This CDR3 has 13 residues. V was clipped by 6 bases and J by 2 bases, with 11 bases between them. Germline V gene lookup returns CDR1 KGHSH and CDR2 LQKENI. The chain uses TRBV18 and TRBJ2-7, with D uncertain. Sequenced sample: PBMCs. The source of this sequence is a man between 60 and 70 years old in good health and CMV-seropositive. The CDR3 reads CASSYVGAYEQYF. CDR3 nucleotides: TGTGCCAGCTCGTACGTCGGAGCCTACGAGCAGTACTTC.